This T cell receptor (beta chain) was sequenced in a study of identical twins. Findings and limits, study-wide: Shared out-of-frame alpha sequences (those common to twins) showed excess low generation probability. Models underestimated TCR alpha sharing (out-of-frame) in monozygotic twins. A lower insertion count was a feature of abundant cord blood beta clonotypes, with no such feature in memory repertoires.

Unique molecular identifiers were present on cDNA, and template switching added a universal primer site. TCRdb re-called the 5' RACE reads with MiXCR, one entry per CDR3 protein. The data show some 300,000 distinct CDR3 sequences, with approximately 13% seen just once and just over 7% held by the top ten. There are 15 residues in the CDR3. V lost 8 bases to trimming and J lost 5 bases; unmatched junction nucleotides: 13. The germline CDR1 and CDR2 sequences are DFQATT and SNEGSKA (reference sequence). This clonotype was seen more than once but under ten times. Its antigen is undetermined. These records were also assigned to another study, of yellow fever vaccine responses in identical twins.

Sequencing was performed on CD8+ T cells sorted from blood. This receptor was identified in a woman aged 18-29 years in good health. The chain has TRBV20-1 and TRBJ2-3; 10 bases are a match to TRBD2. The CDR3 reads CSPKVASGRVDTQYF. For the CDR3, the DNA is TGCAGTCCAAAGGTTGCTAGCGGGAGAGTAGATACGCAGTATTTT.